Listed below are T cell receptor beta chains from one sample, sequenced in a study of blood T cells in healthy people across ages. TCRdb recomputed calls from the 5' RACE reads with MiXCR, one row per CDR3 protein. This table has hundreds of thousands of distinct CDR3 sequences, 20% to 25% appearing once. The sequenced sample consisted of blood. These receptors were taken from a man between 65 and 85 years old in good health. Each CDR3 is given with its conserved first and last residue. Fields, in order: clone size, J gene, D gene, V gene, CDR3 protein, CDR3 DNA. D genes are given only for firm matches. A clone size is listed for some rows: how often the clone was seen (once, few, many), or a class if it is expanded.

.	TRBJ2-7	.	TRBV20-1	CSARDVNEQYF	TGCAGTGCTAGAGACGTGAACGAGCAGTACTTC
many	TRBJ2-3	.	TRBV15	CATSTSDTQYF	TGTGCCACCAGCACCTCAGATACGCAGTATTTT
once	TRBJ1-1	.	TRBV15	CATSSDGGNTEAFF	TGTGCCACCAGCAGCGACGGGGGGAACACTGAAGCTTTCTTT
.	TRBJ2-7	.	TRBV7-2	CASSSLQIPYEQYF	TGTGCCAGCAGCTCCTTACAGATTCCCTACGAGCAGTACTTC
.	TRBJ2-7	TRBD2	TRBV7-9	CASSLSGTTYEPYF	TGTGCCAGCAGCCTGAGCGGGACCACCTACGAGCCGTACTTC
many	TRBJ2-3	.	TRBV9	CASSVAQRRAGPDTQYF	TGTGCCAGCAGCGTAGCCCAGAGGCGGGCAGGGCCAGATACGCAGTATTTT
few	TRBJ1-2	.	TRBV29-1	CSGTANYGYTF	TGCAGCGGGACAGCTAACTATGGCTACACCTTC
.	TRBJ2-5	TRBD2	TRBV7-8	CASSSPGGVQETQYF	TGTGCCAGCAGCTCCCCCGGGGGGGTGCAAGAGACCCAGTACTTC
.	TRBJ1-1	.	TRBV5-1	CASSYSSMNTEAFF	TGCGCCAGCAGTTACAGCTCCATGAACACTGAAGCTTTCTTT
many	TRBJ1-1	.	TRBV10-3	CAITRGEGTEAFF	TGTGCCATCACCCGGGGCGAGGGCACTGAAGCTTTCTTT
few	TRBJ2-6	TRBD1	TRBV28	CASSSQGAAGANVLTF	TGTGCCAGCAGTTCTCAGGGGGCAGCTGGGGCCAACGTCCTGACTTTC
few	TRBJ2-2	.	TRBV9	CAGSINTGELFF	TGTGCCGGCAGCATTAACACCGGGGAGCTGTTTTTT
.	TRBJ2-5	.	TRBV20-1	CSARDTLAATQYF	TGCAGTGCTAGAGACACACTAGCCGCGACCCAGTACTTC
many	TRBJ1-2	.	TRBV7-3	CASSSGSHAPTQTNYGYTF	TGTGCCAGCAGCTCCGGCTCTCATGCTCCTACACAGACCAACTATGGCTACACCTTC
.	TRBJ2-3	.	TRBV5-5	CASSPRPLTGTDTQYF	TGTGCCAGCAGCCCGAGGCCCCTTACAGGCACAGATACGCAGTATTTT
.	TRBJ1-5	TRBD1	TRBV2	CASSSGTGVGQPQRF	TGTGCCAGCAGCTCCGGGACAGGGGTTGGTCAGCCCCAGCGTTTT